These 13 T cell receptor beta chains were sequenced from one sample in a study of human T cells and chemical hapten exposure. MiXCR, applied by TCRdb to the RACE reads, yields one record per CDR3 protein. The table records about 64,000 distinct CDR3 sequences, 8% to 13% of them present only once. The sample's time point: patch test 3, about 24 weeks after DPC sensitization. Treatment denoted: therapeutic diphenylcyclopropenone sensitization with weekly scalp DPC. Material: whole blood, obtained in connection with sensitization to the hapten diphenylcyclopropenone (DPC). The receptors were sampled from a woman in her 30s with alopecia areata. Some clones in this sample may be carry-over from other donors' samples.

This chain joins TRBV7-9 and TRBJ2-1, with no clear D. The CDR3 totals 13 residues. V lost 1 base, J lost 5 bases, and 6 bases lay in between. CDR1 is SEHNR, CDR2 FQNEAQ, per germline (reference sequence). The CDR3: CASSLVGHNEQFF. DNA of the CDR3: TGTGCCAGCAGCTTAGTGGGTCACAATGAGCAGTTCTTC.

At least ten counts were recorded for this clonotype. The chain couples TRBV4-2 to TRBJ1-1, with D possibly being TRBD1 (6 bases). Per the germline V gene, CDR1 is LGHNA and CDR2 is YNFKEQ. The CDR3 is made up of 16 amino acids. Trimming removed 0 bases at V and 0 bases at J, with 11 bases between. CDR3 bases: TGTGCCAGCAGCCAAGATATGGCAGGGGTGAACACTGAAGCTTTCTTT. Translating it yields CASSQDMAGVNTEAFF.

This clonotype was counted ten times or more. The V and J genes are TRBV6-2 or TRBV6-3 and TRBJ2-3; D is ambiguous. CDR1 and CDR2 (germline): MNHEY, SVGEGT. This CDR3 comprises 18 residues. Trimming cost V 4 bases and J 2 bases, with 22 bases left between them. DNA of the CDR3: TGTGCCAGCAGTTCCTCCAGGATCTCCCTTCGTTACACAGATACGCAGTATTTT. This codes for CASSSSRISLRYTDTQYF.

This clonotype has at least ten counts. The CDR3 protein is CASSQEGLATPGNTIYF. CDR3 sequence (DNA): TGTGCCAGCAGCCAAGAAGGACTAGCGACGCCTGGAAACACCATATATTTT. This chain links TRBV4-2 with TRBJ1-3; D unclear. Germline CDR1 reads LGHNA; CDR2 reads YNFKEQ. This CDR3 has 17 residues. Trimming stripped 0 bases from V and 2 bases from J, with 14 bases between.

Many counts were recorded for this clonotype. The chain carries TRBV6-6 and TRBJ1-2; D unclear. The CDR3 is 10 residues long. With 8 bases removed from V and 2 bases from J, the gap between germline ends came to 3 bases. Germline-derived CDR1 and CDR2 are MNHNY and SVGAGI (reference sequence). This CDR3 reads CASENYGYTF. The CDR3, as DNA: TGTGCCAGCGAGAACTATGGCTACACCTTC.

This clonotype was detected a few times. The DNA of the CDR3 is TGTGCCAGCAGCTTACGGGAGACTGAAAAACTGTTTTTT. Translated, it gives CASSLRETEKLFF. The V gene is TRBV7-8, the J gene TRBJ1-4; D remains unclear. Germline V gene data show CDR1 as SGHVS and CDR2 as FQNEAQ. The V gene lost 2 bases and the J gene lost 7 bases, with 8 bases spanning the gap. This CDR3 has 13 amino acids. The variable domain in full, completed from reference TRBV7-8 and TRBJ1-4, reads GAGVSQSPRYKVAKRGQDVALRCDPISGHVSLFWYQQALGQGPEFLTYFQNEAQLDKSGLPSDRFFAERPEGSVSTLKIQRTQQEDSAVYLCASSLRETEKLFFGSGTQLSVL.

Only a few counts were recorded for this clonotype. The genes are TRBV19 and TRBJ1-2; D unresolved. The V end lost 6 bases, the J end lost 4 bases, and 15 bases lay between the germline ends. CDR1 is LNHDA, CDR2 SQIVND, per germline (reference sequence). The CDR3 consists of 14 residues. DNA of the CDR3: TGTGCCAGTAGGTACGACTCCCCGGGCTATGGCTACACCTTC. This codes for CASRYDSPGYGYTF.

This chain's CDR3 is CASSLQAGGNTDTQYF. In DNA, the CDR3 is TGTGCCAGCAGCCTCCAAGCGGGAGGAAACACAGATACGCAGTATTTT. The chain carries TRBV12-1 and TRBJ2-3; the table's D call, TRBD2, was not checked against the DNA. TRBV12-1 is a listed pseudogene. The CDR3 has 16 residues.

A few counts support this clonotype. CDR3 sequence (DNA): TGTGCCACCAGCAGGGACCGGGGGGCTCCCTATGGCTACACCTTC. Residues: CATSRDRGAPYGYTF. This chain joins TRBV15 and TRBJ1-2; D might be TRBD1 (6 bases). The V gene lost 3 bases and the J gene lost 4 bases, with 15 bases spanning the gap. The CDR3 length is 15 residues. CDR1 is LNHNV and CDR2 is YYDKDF in the germline V gene (reference sequence).

This clonotype was counted between two and nine times. J is TRBJ1-1 and V is TRBV5-8; D gene ambiguous. The CDR3 is 11 amino acids. Trimming took 5 bases from V and 10 from J, leaving 12 bases between them. Looked up from germline, CDR1 is SGHTS and CDR2 is YDEGEE. CDR3 sequence (DNA): TGTGCCAGCAGGGCCGGGTCCCTAGCTTTCTTT. Translation: CASRAGSLAFF.

Ten or more counts support this clonotype. The chain uses TRBV9 and TRBJ2-7; 7 bases fit TRBD1. Germline CDR1 reads SGDLS; CDR2 reads YYNGEE. Germline trimming cut 4 bases from V and 2 bases from J; bases unmatched to any gene: 9. The CDR3 contains 15 residues. The chain's CDR3 is CASSPRQGTPYEQYF. The CDR3 DNA sequence: TGTGCCAGCAGCCCAAGACAGGGTACACCCTACGAGCAGTACTTC.

This chain joins TRBV6-2 or TRBV6-3 and TRBJ1-4; possibly TRBD1 for D (5 bases). The germline V and J ends were trimmed by 5 bases and 4 bases, with 14 bases remaining between them. Looked up from germline, CDR1 is MNHEY and CDR2 is SVGEGT. The CDR3 is 15 residues long. The chain's CDR3 is CASSLPGRHNEKLFF. The DNA for the CDR3 is TGTGCCAGCAGTCTACCGGGACGGCATAATGAAAAACTGTTTTTT.

The V call is TRBV18, the J call TRBJ1-1; the D gene is possibly TRBD1 (6 bases). The CDR3 length is 13 residues. Trimming removed 5 bases from V and 1 base from J, with 8 bases in between. Germline V CDR1 and CDR2: KGHSH, LQKENI. CDR3 nucleotides: TGTGCCAGCTCAGAGGGGGGGAACACTGAAGCTTTCTTT. This codes for CASSEGGNTEAFF.